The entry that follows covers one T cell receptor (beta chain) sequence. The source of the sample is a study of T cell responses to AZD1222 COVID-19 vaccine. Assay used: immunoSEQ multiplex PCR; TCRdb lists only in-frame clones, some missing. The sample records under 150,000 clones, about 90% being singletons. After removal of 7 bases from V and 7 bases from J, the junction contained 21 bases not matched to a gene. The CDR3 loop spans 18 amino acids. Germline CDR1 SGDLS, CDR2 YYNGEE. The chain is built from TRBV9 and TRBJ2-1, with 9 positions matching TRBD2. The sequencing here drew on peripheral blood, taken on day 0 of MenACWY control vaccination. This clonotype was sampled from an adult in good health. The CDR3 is CASQGGIGYGGRENEQFF. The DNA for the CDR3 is TGTGCCAGCCAAGGGGGCATTGGGTATGGCGGGAGGGAAAATGAGCAGTTCTTC.